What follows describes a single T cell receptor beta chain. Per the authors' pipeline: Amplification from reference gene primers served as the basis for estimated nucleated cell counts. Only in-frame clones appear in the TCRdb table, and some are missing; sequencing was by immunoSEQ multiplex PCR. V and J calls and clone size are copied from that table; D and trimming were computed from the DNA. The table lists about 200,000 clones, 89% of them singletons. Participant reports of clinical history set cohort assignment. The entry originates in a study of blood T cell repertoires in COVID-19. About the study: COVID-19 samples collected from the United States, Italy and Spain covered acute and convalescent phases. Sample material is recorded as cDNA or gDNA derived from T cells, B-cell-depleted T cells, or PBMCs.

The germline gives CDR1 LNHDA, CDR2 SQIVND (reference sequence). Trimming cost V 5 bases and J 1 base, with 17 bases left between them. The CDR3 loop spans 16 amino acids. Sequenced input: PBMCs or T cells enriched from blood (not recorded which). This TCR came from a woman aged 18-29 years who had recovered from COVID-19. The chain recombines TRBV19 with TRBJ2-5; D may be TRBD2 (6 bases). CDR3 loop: CASSLYGGAGQETQYF. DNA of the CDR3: TGTGCCAGTAGTCTCTATGGGGGAGCGGGCCAAGAGACCCAGTACTTC. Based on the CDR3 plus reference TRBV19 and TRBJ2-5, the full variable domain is DGGITQSPKYLFRKEGQNVTLSCEQNLNHDAMYWYRQDPGQGLRLIYYSQIVNDFQKGDIAEGYSVSREKKESFPLTVTSAQKNPTAFYLCASSLYGGAGQETQYFGPGTRLLVL.